This is a list of T cell receptor beta chains from one sample in a study of T cell changes during pregnancy in multiple sclerosis. Generated by immunoSEQ multiplex PCR, the TCRdb table keeps only in-frame clones and is missing some. The data show approximately 30,000 clones, roughly 90% seen once. The source was CD8+ T cells from peripheral blood mononuclear cells, collected in the second trimester of pregnancy. The receptors originated from a female donor with multiple sclerosis, enrolled in a pregnancy study. CDR3s include the opening cysteine and the closing phenylalanine or tryptophan. The order of the fields is V gene, D gene, clone size, J gene, CDR3 DNA, CDR3 protein. A D gene is named only where the DNA matches it firmly. Some rows have no size entry. The others give once, few or many, or a class for an expanded clone.

TRBV5-4	-	-	TRBJ1-1	TGTGCCAGCAACCTTCTCGGTACGGGCACTGAAGCTTTCTTT	CASNLLGTGTEAFF
TRBV19	TRBD2	-	TRBJ2-3	TGTGCCAGTAGTATATGGACTAGCTTCACAGATACGCAGTATTTT	CASSIWTSFTDTQYF
TRBV30	TRBD1	-	TRBJ1-5	TGTGCCTGGAGTGTATCGGGAGAGGGGGCGGTTCAGCCCCAGCATTTT	CAWSVSGEGAVQPQHF
TRBV7-9	TRBD1	-	TRBJ2-7	TGTGCCAGCAGTACCGGGACAGGGACTAAGCAGTACTTC	CASSTGTGTKQYF
TRBV28	-	-	TRBJ1-2	TGTGCCAGCAGCTGGGACGGGGGAGGTGGCTACACCTTC	CASSWDGGGGYTF
TRBV4-3	TRBD1	-	TRBJ1-3	TGCGCCAGCAGCCAAGGGACAGGCCTCGGAAACACCATATATTTT	CASSQGTGLGNTIYF
TRBV7-9	TRBD2	-	TRBJ2-1	TGTGCCAGCAGCTTACTAGCGGGGGGCCACAATGAGCAGTTCTTC	CASSLLAGGHNEQFF
TRBV6-5	TRBD1	once	TRBJ1-2	TGTGCCAGCAGTTATGAAACAGGGGAATCGGACTACACCTTC	CASSYETGESDYTF
TRBV7-9	-	-	TRBJ1-1	TGTGCCAGCAGCCCCCGTGGGCCGGTAAAGATGATCACTGAAGCTTTCTTT	CASSPRGPVKMITEAFF
TRBV15	-	-	TRBJ1-5	TGTGCCACTTCACACGCCGCGGAATATAGCAATCAGCCCCAGCATTTT	CATSHAAEYSNQPQHF
TRBV14	-	-	TRBJ1-4	TGTGCCAGCAGCCCGGCAACTAATGAAAAACTGTTTTTT	CASSPATNEKLFF
TRBV27	-	few	TRBJ1-2	TGTGCCAGCAGGTCCCAGGGTTCACATGGCTACACCTTC	CASRSQGSHGYTF
TRBV6-5	-	-	TRBJ1-1	TGTGCCAGCAGCCCCCCCTACACTGAAGCTTTCTTT	CASSPPYTEAFF
TRBV6-1	TRBD2	-	TRBJ2-3	TGTGCCAGCAGTGTCAGCGGGGGGGCCACAGATACGCAGTATTTT	CASSVSGGATDTQYF
TRBV5-4	-	-	TRBJ2-3	TGTGCCAGCAGCCAAGAGTATGCTAGCACAGATACGCAGTATTTT	CASSQEYASTDTQYF
TRBV25-1	-	-	TRBJ1-1	TGTGCCAGCAGTGTATCAGCTGAAGCTTTCTTT	CASSVSAEAFF
TRBV2	TRBD2	-	TRBJ2-1	TGTGCCACCAACACCGGGGGGGTAACTGAGCAGTTCTTC	CATNTGGVTEQFF
TRBV4-3	-	-	TRBJ2-4	TGCGCCAGCAGCCAAGGGGGCGCCCCGGGAAACATTCAGTACTTC	CASSQGGAPGNIQYF
TRBV4-1	-	-	TRBJ2-3	TGCGCCAGCAGCCCGGTGCCGGGGACAGATACGCAGTATTTT	CASSPVPGTDTQYF
TRBV30	-	-	TRBJ1-1	TGTGCCTGGAGTGTCTCGGTCGAGGGAACTGAAGCTTTCTTT	CAWSVSVEGTEAFF